Below, one T cell receptor (beta chain) is given with its context. What it binds is unknown. The data were taken from a study of metastatic and nonmetastatic thyroid tumors. On the study more broadly: Thyroid patients, malignant and benign, had repertoires compared across blood and tumor or nodule tissue.

V lost 2 bases to trimming and J lost 10 bases; unmatched junction nucleotides: 12. Germline CDR1 LNHDA, CDR2 SQIVND (reference sequence). The CDR3 sequence is 15 residues long. Findings and limits, study-wide: Malignant tumors reportedly showed significantly higher TCR beta diversity than benign nodules in both blood and tumor.

Original processing methods: Differences in CDR3 between clinicopathological groups were drawn on to build a classifier intended to discriminate distant-metastatic papillary thyroid cancer patients. TCRdb re-called the PCR reads via MiXCR. The V and J calls and clone size come from TCRdb's table, not from the authors' own analysis. The table includes fewer than 70,000 clones, roughly 29% detected once. No patient had received any treatment before thyroid surgery. Sequenced: blood. This sequence joins TRBV19 and TRBJ1-2, with 8 positions matching TRBD1. The TCR originated in a female donor with papillary thyroid cancer or a benign thyroid nodule (not recorded which). Some clones in this sample may be carry-over from other donors' samples. CDR3 DNA: TGTGCCAGTAGTATATCCGGGACAGGAGGTACCGACTACACCTTC. This codes for CASSISGTGGTDYTF.